The 21 T cell receptor beta chains listed next were all sequenced from one sample in a study of blood T cell repertoires in COVID-19. Assay: immunoSEQ multiplex PCR; the TCRdb copy retains only in-frame clones and omits some. The sample has tens of thousands of clones; 75% to 95% are singletons. The sample comprised peripheral blood. The origin of the receptors is a human donor in a cohort sampled during active COVID-19.

V gene TRBV21-1 combines with J gene TRBJ2-7; the table's D call, TRBD1, has no DNA check behind it. TRBV21-1 corresponds to a pseudogene. This CDR3 contains 15 residues. DNA for the CDR3: TGTGCCAGCAGCAAAGTAAACAGGGAAACCTACGAGCAGTACTTC. Translation gives CASSKVNRETYEQYF.

The V and J genes are TRBV10-3 and TRBJ2-1; a possible D gene is TRBD2 (6 bases). Germline values: CDR1 ENHRY, CDR2 SYGVKD. The CDR3 contains 18 residues. Trimming took 2 bases from V and 5 from J, leaving 22 bases between them. The CDR3 DNA reads as TGTGCCATCAGTGAGGGTGATCGGGGACTCCCTTTGGACAATGAGCAGTTCTTC. Translation: CAISEGDRGLPLDNEQFF.

The chain employs TRBV2 and TRBJ2-2; the D gene is possibly TRBD2 (6 bases). The length of the CDR3 is 12 residues. CDR1 is SNHLY, CDR2 FYNNEI, per germline. The V end was cut by 2 bases, the J end by 8 bases, with 6 bases between. Written as DNA, the CDR3 is TGTGCCAGCAGTGAAAGCGGGGGGGAGCTGTTTTTT. This encodes CASSESGGELFF.

This clone occurred a few times. The genes are TRBV13 and TRBJ2-3; 9 positions agree with TRBD2. Germline V gene sequence: CDR1 PRHDT, CDR2 FYEKMQ (reference sequence). This CDR3 is 15 amino acids long. Losses at the gene ends were 11 bases for V and 1 base for J; bases not matched to a gene: 10. CDR3 amino acids: CACNEREEGTDTQYF. The CDR3 nucleotides read TGTGCCTGCAATGAGCGGGAGGAAGGCACAGATACGCAGTATTTT.

The chain couples TRBV28 to TRBJ2-7; 11 positions agree with TRBD2. The CDR3 is 15 residues long. CDR1 and CDR2 from the germline V gene are MDHEN and SYDVKM. The V gene end was trimmed by 5 bases and the J gene end by 2 bases; junction bases not matched to a gene: 5. The CDR3 sequence: CASSTLAGVAYEQYF. The DNA for the CDR3 is TGTGCCAGCAGTACACTAGCGGGGGTTGCCTACGAGCAGTACTTC.

The table lists this clone with a count of one. The chain uses TRBV18 and TRBJ2-5; TRBD1 aligns across 7 bases. This CDR3 comprises 14 residues. Germline V gene data show CDR1 as KGHSH and CDR2 as LQKENI. With 3 bases clipped from V and 5 bases from J, the junction kept 6 bases outside the gene matches. Written as DNA, the CDR3 is TGTGCCAGCTCACCGCTCGACAGGGCGGAGACCCAGTACTTC. It yields the protein CASSPLDRAETQYF.

This chain joins TRBV24-1 and TRBJ2-3; 9 bases are shared with TRBD1. Germline CDR1 is KGHDR and CDR2 is SFDVKD. This CDR3 has 16 amino acids. V trimming: 3 bases; J trimming: 8 bases; junction bases outside the gene matches: 11. The CDR3 coding sequence is TGTGCCACCAGTGATACCGGGACAGGGAAGACCGGTACGCAGTATTTT. Translation: CATSDTGTGKTGTQYF.

V is TRBV25-1 and J is TRBJ2-3, with D possibly TRBD1 on 6 matching bases. Germline values: CDR1 MGHDK, CDR2 SYGVNS. The V end was cut by 1 base, the J end by 6 bases, with 11 bases between. The CDR3 is 14 amino acids. In DNA form, the CDR3 reads TGTGCCAGCAGTGAATGGACAGTCCGGGATACGCAGTATTTT. Residues: CASSEWTVRDTQYF. The full variable domain, its missing parts supplied by reference TRBV25-1 and TRBJ2-3, is EADIYQTPRYLVIGTGKKITLECSQTMGHDKMYWYQQDPGMELHLIHYSYGVNSTEKGDLSSESTVSRIRTEHFPLTLESARPSHTSQYLCASSEWTVRDTQYFGPGTRLTVL.

This chain uses TRBV15 with TRBJ1-3; no reliable D call. The V gene lost 0 bases and the J gene lost 8 bases, with 17 bases spanning the gap. Germline CDR1 and CDR2: LNHNV and YYDKDF (reference sequence). CDR3 size: 16 residues. CDR3 region: CATSRERRILGDTIYF. CDR3 in DNA: TGTGCCACCAGCAGAGAAAGGAGGATTTTGGGAGACACCATATATTTT.

This clone was picked up a small number of times. The chain has TRBV9 and TRBJ1-6, with D unresolved. This CDR3 has 14 residues. In germline, CDR1 is SGDLS, CDR2 YYNGEE. Trimming removed 0 bases from V and 7 bases from J, with 8 bases in between. The CDR3 bases are TGTGCCAGCAGCGTAGCTATACAGAATTCACCCCTCCACTTT. It yields the protein CASSVAIQNSPLHF.

The V gene is TRBV19, the J gene TRBJ2-3; maybe TRBD1 (5 bases). V was clipped by 7 bases and J by 2 bases, with 13 bases between them. The CDR3 consists of 14 residues. The germline V gene has CDR1 LNHDA and CDR2 SQIVND (reference sequence). CDR3 region: CASTKGVFTDTQYF. DNA of the CDR3: TGTGCCAGTACCAAAGGGGTGTTCACAGATACGCAGTATTTT.

V usage is TRBV5-1 and J usage is TRBJ2-5, with TRBD2 matching over 8 bases. V trimming: 0 bases; J trimming: 3 bases; junction bases outside the gene matches: 4. The CDR3 spans 15 residues. CDR1 SGHRS and CDR2 YFSETQ come from the germline V gene. CDR3 bases: TGCGCCAGCAGCTTGGTTGGCGGGGGGAAAGAGACCCAGTACTTC. Translated: CASSLVGGGKETQYF.

The V gene is TRBV2, the J gene TRBJ2-7; 9 nucleotides agree with TRBD1. This CDR3 is built from 14 residues. Germline V gene data show CDR1 as SNHLY and CDR2 as FYNNEI. The J segment lost 5 bases and the V segment lost 6 bases, leaving 8 bases of the junction unmatched. The CDR3: CASRSGTGSHEQYF. The CDR3 nucleotides read TGTGCCAGCAGGTCCGGGACAGGGTCCCACGAGCAGTACTTC.

A single count supports this clone. The chain carries TRBV9 and TRBJ2-7, with D possibly being TRBD2 (7 bases). Germline CDR1 SGDLS, CDR2 YYNGEE. The CDR3 covers 14 residues. Trimming removed 3 bases from V and 2 bases from J, with 12 bases in between. CDR3 loop: CASSEGGEAYEQYF. For the CDR3, the DNA is TGTGCCAGCAGCGAGGGGGGGGAGGCCTACGAGCAGTACTTC.

For the CDR3, the DNA is TGCGCCAGCAGCGGACCGGGACTAGAGGCGATTCGGAAAGAGACCCAGTACTTC. This gives the protein CASSGPGLEAIRKETQYF. V and J are TRBV5-1 and TRBJ2-5; 8 positions match TRBD2. The V segment lost 4 bases and the J segment 3 bases; nucleotides outside the gene matches: 17. This CDR3 region has 18 residues. CDR1 is SGHRS, CDR2 YFSETQ, per germline.

Concerning this clone: The junction departs from germline at one end; a sequencing error may be responsible. The genes are TRBV28 and TRBJ1-2; no clear D. The CDR3 contains 12 residues. Germline V CDR1 and CDR2: MDHEN, SYDVKM. CDR3 coding DNA: TGTGCCAGCAGACCTTTGAGCCTAACCCCCTCCTTC. This gives the protein CASRPLSLTPSF.

The rearrangement uses TRBV5-8 and TRBJ2-3; D perhaps matches TRBD1 (5 bases). Germline CDR1 reads SGHTS; CDR2 reads YDEGEE. CDR3 length: 15 amino acids. V was trimmed by 4 bases and J by 2 bases, leaving 14 bases between them. CDR3 amino acids: CASSLGQINTDTQYF. DNA for the CDR3: TGTGCCAGCAGCCTTGGACAAATTAACACAGATACGCAGTATTTT.

This rearrangement joins TRBV3-1 (or the pseudogene TRBV3-2) to TRBJ2-7, with D uncertain. The CDR3 is 13 amino acids. The germline gives CDR1 LGHDT, CDR2 YNNKEL (reference sequence). The V end was cut by 4 bases, the J end by 1 base, with 8 bases between. CDR3 sequence reads: CASSRLLSYEQYF. The CDR3 DNA sequence: TGTGCCAGCAGCCGCTTGCTATCCTACGAGCAGTACTTC.

This chain connects TRBV15 to TRBJ2-1; 9 nucleotides agree with TRBD2. The ends lost 6 bases at V and 3 bases at J; junction bases unmatched: 6. This CDR3 spans 15 amino acids. Germline CDR1 is LNHNV and CDR2 is YYDKDF (reference sequence). The CDR3 reads CATRNLAGSYNEQFF. In nucleotides, the CDR3 is TGTGCCACCAGGAATCTAGCGGGGAGCTACAATGAGCAGTTCTTC.

The chain employs TRBV6-5 and TRBJ1-2; TRBD1 is a possible D gene (6 bases). Trimming pared 5 bases from V and 6 bases from J, leaving 10 bases between. This CDR3 is 12 amino acids long. The germline V gene has CDR1 MNHEY and CDR2 SVGAGI. CDR3 amino acids: CASSPGVNGYTF. CDR3 DNA sequence: TGTGCCAGCAGTCCAGGGGTTAATGGCTACACCTTC.

J is TRBJ1-5 and V is TRBV10-2, with D perhaps TRBD1 (5 bases). This CDR3 comprises 14 residues. Trimming pared 3 bases from V and 5 bases from J, leaving 11 bases between. Germline loops: CDR1 WSHSY, CDR2 SAAADI. The CDR3 DNA reads as TGCGCCAGCAGTGAAGTCCAGGGTTATCAGCCCCAGCATTTT. Its translation is CASSEVQGYQPQHF.